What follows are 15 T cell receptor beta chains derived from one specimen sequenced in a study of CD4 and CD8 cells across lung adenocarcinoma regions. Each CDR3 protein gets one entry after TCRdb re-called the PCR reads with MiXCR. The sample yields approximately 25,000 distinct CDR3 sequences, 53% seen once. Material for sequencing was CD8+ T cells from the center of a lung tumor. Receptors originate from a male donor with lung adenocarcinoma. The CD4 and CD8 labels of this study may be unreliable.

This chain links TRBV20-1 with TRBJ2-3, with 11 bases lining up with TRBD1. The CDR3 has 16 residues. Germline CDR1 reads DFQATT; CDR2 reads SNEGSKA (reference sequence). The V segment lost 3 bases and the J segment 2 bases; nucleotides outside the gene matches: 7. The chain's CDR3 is CSASVLGQGVTDTQYF. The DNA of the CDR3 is TGCAGTGCTAGCGTTCTGGGACAGGGGGTCACAGATACGCAGTATTTT.

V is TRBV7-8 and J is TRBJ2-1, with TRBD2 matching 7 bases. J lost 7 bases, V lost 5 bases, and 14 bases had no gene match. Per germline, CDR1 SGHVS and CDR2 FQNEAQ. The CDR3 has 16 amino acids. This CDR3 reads CASSRSGTGWKNEQFF. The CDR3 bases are TGTGCCAGCAGCCGGAGCGGGACTGGATGGAAGAATGAGCAGTTCTTC. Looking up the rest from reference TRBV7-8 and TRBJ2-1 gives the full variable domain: GAGVSQSPRYKVAKRGQDVALRCDPISGHVSLFWYQQALGQGPEFLTYFQNEAQLDKSGLPSDRFFAERPEGSVSTLKIQRTQQEDSAVYLCASSRSGTGWKNEQFFGPGTRLTVL.

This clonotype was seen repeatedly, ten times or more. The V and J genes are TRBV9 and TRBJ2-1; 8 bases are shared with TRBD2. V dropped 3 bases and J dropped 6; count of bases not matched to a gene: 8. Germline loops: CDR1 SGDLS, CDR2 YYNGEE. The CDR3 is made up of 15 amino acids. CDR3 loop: CASSARPGGLNEQFF. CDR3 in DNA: TGTGCCAGCAGCGCCCGTCCGGGAGGGCTCAATGAGCAGTTCTTC.

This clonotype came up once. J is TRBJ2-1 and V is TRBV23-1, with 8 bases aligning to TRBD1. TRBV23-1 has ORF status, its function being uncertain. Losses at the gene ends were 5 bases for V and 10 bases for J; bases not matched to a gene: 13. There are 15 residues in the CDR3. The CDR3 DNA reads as TGCGCCAGCAGTAACGAGGGGACAGGCACCTACGAGCAGTTCTTC. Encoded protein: CASSNEGTGTYEQFF.

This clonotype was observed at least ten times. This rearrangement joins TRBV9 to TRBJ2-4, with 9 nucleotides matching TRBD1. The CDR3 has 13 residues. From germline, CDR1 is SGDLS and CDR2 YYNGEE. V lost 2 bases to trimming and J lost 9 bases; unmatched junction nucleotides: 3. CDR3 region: CASSVGQGGIQYF. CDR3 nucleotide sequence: TGTGCCAGCAGCGTGGGACAGGGTGGCATTCAGTACTTC.

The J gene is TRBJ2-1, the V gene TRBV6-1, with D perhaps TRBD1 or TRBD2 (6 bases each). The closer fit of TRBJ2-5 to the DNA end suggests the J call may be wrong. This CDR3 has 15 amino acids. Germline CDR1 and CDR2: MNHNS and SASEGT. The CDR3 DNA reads TGTGCCAGGAGTCTCGGGGGCCGGGACCATAAGACCCAGTACTTC. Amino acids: CARSLGGRDHKTQYF.

CDR3 nucleotides: TGTGCCAGCAGTGACGGGCTGCGAGCCAAAAACATTCAGTACTTC. Translation gives CASSDGLRAKNIQYF. The rearrangement uses TRBV6-4 and TRBJ2-4; no definite D call. The CDR3 is 15 residues long. V was shortened by 2 bases and J by 0 bases, with 8 bases between the two germline ends. Germline assignment: CDR1 MRHNA and CDR2 SNTAGT.

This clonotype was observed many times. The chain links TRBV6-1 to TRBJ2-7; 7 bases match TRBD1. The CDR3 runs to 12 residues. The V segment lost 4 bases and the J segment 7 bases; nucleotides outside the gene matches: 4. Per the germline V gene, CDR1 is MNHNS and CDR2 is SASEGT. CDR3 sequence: CASSAQGVEQYF. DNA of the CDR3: TGTGCCAGCAGTGCGCAGGGGGTTGAGCAGTACTTC.

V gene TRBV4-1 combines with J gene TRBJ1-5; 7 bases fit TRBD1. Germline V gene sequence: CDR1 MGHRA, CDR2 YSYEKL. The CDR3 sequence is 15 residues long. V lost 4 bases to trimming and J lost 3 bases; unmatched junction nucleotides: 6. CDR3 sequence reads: CASSPTGAVNQPQHF. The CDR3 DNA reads TGCGCCAGCAGCCCAACAGGGGCCGTCAATCAGCCCCAGCATTTT.

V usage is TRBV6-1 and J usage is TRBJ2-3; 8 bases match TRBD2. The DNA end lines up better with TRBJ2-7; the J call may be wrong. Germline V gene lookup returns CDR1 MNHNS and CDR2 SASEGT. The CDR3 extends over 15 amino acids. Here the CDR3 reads CGGGLGARGPETQYF. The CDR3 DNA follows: TGTGGCGGGGGGCTAGGGGCGAGGGGCCCAGAGACGCAGTACTTC.

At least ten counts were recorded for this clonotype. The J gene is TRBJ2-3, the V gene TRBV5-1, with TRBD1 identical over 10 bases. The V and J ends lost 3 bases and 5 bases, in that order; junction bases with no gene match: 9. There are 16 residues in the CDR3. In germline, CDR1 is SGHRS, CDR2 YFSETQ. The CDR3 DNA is TGCGCCAGCAGCTCCCAAGGGACAGGGGCCGGAGATACGCAGTATTTT. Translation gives CASSSQGTGAGDTQYF.

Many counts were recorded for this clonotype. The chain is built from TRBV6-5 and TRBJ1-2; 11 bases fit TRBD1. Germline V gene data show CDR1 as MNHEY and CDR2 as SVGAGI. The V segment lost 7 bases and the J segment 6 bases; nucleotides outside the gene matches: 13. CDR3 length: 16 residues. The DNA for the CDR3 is TGTGCCAGCACTCCCGGGACAGGGGGGATACCAAATGGCTACACCTTC. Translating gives CASTPGTGGIPNGYTF.

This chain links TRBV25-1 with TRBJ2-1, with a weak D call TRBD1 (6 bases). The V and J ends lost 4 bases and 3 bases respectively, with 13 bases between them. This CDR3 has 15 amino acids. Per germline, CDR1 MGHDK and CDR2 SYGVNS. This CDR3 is CASSVLQGNYNEQFF. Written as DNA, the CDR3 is TGTGCCAGCAGTGTTTTGCAGGGGAACTACAATGAGCAGTTCTTC.

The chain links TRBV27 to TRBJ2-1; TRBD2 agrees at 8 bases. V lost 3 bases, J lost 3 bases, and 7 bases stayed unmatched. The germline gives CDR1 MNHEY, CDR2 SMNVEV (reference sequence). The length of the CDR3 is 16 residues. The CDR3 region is CASSFVGRGNYNEQFF. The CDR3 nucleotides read TGTGCCAGCAGTTTTGTCGGGAGGGGTAACTACAATGAGCAGTTCTTC.

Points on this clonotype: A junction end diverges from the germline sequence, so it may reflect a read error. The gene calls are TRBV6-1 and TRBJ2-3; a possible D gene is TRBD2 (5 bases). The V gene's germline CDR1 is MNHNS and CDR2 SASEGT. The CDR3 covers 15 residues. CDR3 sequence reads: CGSSPGICGRNTQYF. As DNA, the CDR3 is TGTGGCAGCAGCCCGGGGATTTGCGGCAGAAATACGCAGTATTTC.